The text below deals with one T cell receptor (beta chain). This entry is derived from a study of T cell responses to AZD1222 COVID-19 vaccine. The table came from immunoSEQ multiplex PCR; TCRdb's copy has only in-frame clones and leaves some out. The table has 140,000 or so clones, about nine tenths seen once; the top ten hold around 1.8%. Germline-derived CDR1 and CDR2 are LNHDA and SQIVND (reference sequence). Trimming at V came to 4 bases and at J to 6 bases, leaving 7 bases not matched to a gene. This CDR3 has 15 residues. The TCR originated in an adult who received the AZD1222 COVID-19 vaccine. Sequencing was performed on peripheral blood, taken 28 days after the second AZD1222 dose. This chain links TRBV19 with TRBJ1-2; 11 nucleotides align to TRBD1. CDR3 DNA: TGTGCCAGTAGTACCTACGGGACAGGGGGAGATGGCTACACCTTC. Translating it yields CASSTYGTGGDGYTF. Full variable domain (missing parts from reference TRBV19 and TRBJ1-2): DGGITQSPKYLFRKEGQNVTLSCEQNLNHDAMYWYRQDPGQGLRLIYYSQIVNDFQKGDIAEGYSVSREKKESFPLTVTSAQKNPTAFYLCASSTYGTGGDGYTFGSGTRLTVV.